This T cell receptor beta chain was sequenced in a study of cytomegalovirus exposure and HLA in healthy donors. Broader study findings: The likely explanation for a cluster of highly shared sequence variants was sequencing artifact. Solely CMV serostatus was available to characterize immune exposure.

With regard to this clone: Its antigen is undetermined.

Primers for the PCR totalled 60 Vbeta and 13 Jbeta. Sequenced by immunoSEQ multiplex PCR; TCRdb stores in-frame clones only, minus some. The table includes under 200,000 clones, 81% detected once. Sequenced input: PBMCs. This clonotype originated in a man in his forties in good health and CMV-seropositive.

Written as DNA, the CDR3 is TGTGCCAGCAGCGCACAGGGGGGGGTTGAGCAGTTCTTC. Encoded protein: CASSAQGGVEQFF. V and J are TRBV5-6 and TRBJ2-1, with D perhaps TRBD1 (8 bases). The ends were cut back, 4 bases at V and 9 bases at J, with 14 bases in the middle. There are 13 residues in the CDR3. Germline V gene sequence: CDR1 SGHDT, CDR2 YYEEEE. The full variable domain, with the rest looked up from reference TRBV5-6 and TRBJ2-1, is DAGVTQSPTHLIKTRGQQVTLRCSPKSGHDTVSWYQQALGQGPQFIFQYYEEEERQRGNFPDRFSGHQFPNYSSELNVNALLLGDSALYLCASSAQGGVEQFFGPGTRLTVL.